This passage covers 8 T cell receptor beta chains from one sample sequenced in a study of spatial heterogeneity in lung cancer. TCRdb analysed the 5' RACE reads with MiXCR anew, one entry per CDR3 protein. The profile shows about 5,000 distinct CDR3 sequences, around 2.7% of them singletons. The time point was: sample taken at primary tumor resection. This specimen was normal lung tissue next to the tumor, taken at surgery. These TCRs come from a male donor with early-stage non-small cell lung cancer.

Relative to its sample, this clonotype is large (0.1 to 1%). V usage is TRBV7-2 and J usage is TRBJ2-7; D gene unclear. There are 13 residues in the CDR3. The V gene's germline CDR1 is SGHTA and CDR2 FQGNSA. The V end was cut by 4 bases, the J end by 0 bases, with 7 bases between. DNA for the CDR3: TGTGCCAGCAGCTCCAGCCCCTCCTACGAGCAGTACTTC. It is translated as CASSSSPSYEQYF.

This clonotype was counted many times. The CDR3 loop reads CASSLVEGRKTQYF. CDR3 bases: TGTGCCAGCAGCTTAGTAGAAGGGAGGAAGACCCAGTACTTC. This chain joins TRBV5-8 and TRBJ2-5; perhaps TRBD2 as D (6 bases). CDR1 is SGHTS and CDR2 is YDEGEE in the germline V gene. This CDR3 has 14 residues. V shed 2 bases and J shed 6 bases, with 14 bases lying between them.

This clonotype is labeled medium-sized. The genes are TRBV7-2 and TRBJ2-1, with TRBD2 matching 10 bases. Germline loops: CDR1 SGHTA, CDR2 FQGNSA. The length of the CDR3 is 18 residues. J lost 8 bases, V lost 5 bases, and 18 bases had no gene match. The CDR3 sequence: CASSTRTSGAPLWDEQFF. In DNA form, the CDR3 reads TGTGCCAGCAGCACAAGGACTAGCGGCGCCCCGTTGTGGGATGAGCAGTTCTTC.

This clonotype is labeled medium-sized. The chain uses TRBV4-1 and TRBJ2-5; D is tentatively TRBD1 or TRBD2 (5 bases each). Germline CDR1 reads MGHRA; CDR2 reads YSYEKL. V was trimmed by 4 bases and J by 0 bases, leaving 12 bases between them. The CDR3 spans 15 residues. CDR3: CASSRGSGDQETQYF. CDR3 DNA: TGCGCCAGCAGCCGGGGGAGTGGAGACCAAGAGACCCAGTACTTC.

Within the sample, this clonotype is medium-sized (0.01 to 0.1%). The chain has TRBV5-1 and TRBJ1-1, with unresolved D. Germline lookup yields CDR1 SGHRS and CDR2 YFSETQ. This CDR3 has 16 amino acids. V lost 0 bases to trimming and J lost 1 base, with 13 bases between them. This CDR3 is CASSLVGVPWNTEAFF. The CDR3 coding sequence is TGCGCCAGCAGCTTGGTCGGGGTTCCCTGGAACACTGAAGCTTTCTTT.

This clonotype was seen a handful of times. The chain links TRBV7-9 to TRBJ1-4; no definite D call. CDR1 is SEHNR and CDR2 is FQNEAQ in the germline V gene (reference sequence). The germline V and J ends were trimmed by 0 bases and 5 bases, with 7 bases remaining between them. This CDR3 is 14 amino acids long. This CDR3 is CASSLASGNEKLFF. The CDR3 region has the DNA TGTGCCAGCAGCTTAGCGAGTGGGAATGAAAAACTGTTTTTT.

By frequency in the sample, this clonotype is medium-sized. The rearrangement links TRBV7-6 to TRBJ2-3; 7 nucleotides align to TRBD2. V dropped 4 bases and J dropped 14; count of bases not matched to a gene: 12. The CDR3 runs 13 residues. Per germline, CDR1 SGHVS and CDR2 FNYEAQ. Here the CDR3 reads CASSSGLLSGWYF. The DNA for the CDR3 is TGTGCCAGCAGCTCGGGACTCCTTAGCGGGTGGTATTTT. Together with reference TRBV7-6 and TRBJ2-3, the CDR3 gives the full variable domain: GAGVSQSPRYKVTKRGQDVALRCDPISGHVSLYWYRQALGQGPEFLTYFNYEAQQDKSGLPNDRFSAERPEGSISTLTIQRTEQRDSAMYRCASSSGLLSGWYFGPGTRLTVL.

Sample share makes this clonotype medium-sized. The J gene is TRBJ2-1, the V gene TRBV29-1, with D maybe TRBD2 (6 bases). Germline CDR1 SQVTM, CDR2 ANQGSEA. Trimming removed 0 bases at V and 7 bases at J, with 13 bases between. The CDR3 loop spans 14 amino acids. This chain's CDR3 is CSVEEWLASNEQFF. Written as DNA, the CDR3 is TGCAGCGTTGAAGAATGGCTAGCGAGTAATGAGCAGTTCTTC.